The rows below give T cell receptor beta chains drawn from one sample of a study of shared clonotypes between healthy human individuals. Assay used: immunoSEQ multiplex PCR; TCRdb lists only in-frame clones, some missing. The sample holds over 2,000,000 clones; 93% are singletons and the top ten take less than 2%. Specimen: naive CD8+ T cells from PBMCs. Receptors originate from a man aged 18 to 35 in good health. Some clones in this sample may be carry-over from other donors' samples. Each CDR3 is given without its conserved first and last residue. Size is stated for part of the rows, as once, few or many counts, or as a class when the clone is expanded.

>-|11|TRBJ2-7|TRBV19
ASSMPGSYEQY
>-|13|TRBJ2-1|TRBV7-3
ASSLTGLAGNEQF
>-|12|TRBJ1-2|TRBV11-2
ASSLGGQRGGYT
>-|13|TRBJ2-2|TRBV19
ASRGDASGTGELF
>-|13|TRBJ2-3|TRBV6-6
ASSYLDKSTDTQY
>-|12|TRBJ1-2|TRBV13
ASSSQTGNYGYT
>-|12|TRBJ1-3|TRBV19
ARGGGDLGNTIY
>few|13|TRBJ1-1|TRBV9
ASSWTGGGNTEAF
>-|14|TRBJ2-1|TRBV7-8
ASSLGPQLSYNEQF
>-|12|TRBJ1-2|TRBV6-5
ASSYEGQGSGYT
>-|16|TRBJ2-3|TRBV7-8
ASSHPRDRGPPTDTQY
>once|10|TRBJ2-5|TRBV28
ASKSYKETQY
>-|13|TRBJ1-2|TRBV5-1
ASSLGPGPSYGYT
>once|11|TRBJ2-3|TRBV25-1
ASSELGRDTQY
>-|10|TRBJ2-1|TRBV19
ATAQGPDEQF
>once|13|TRBJ2-5|TRBV7-8
ASENLAGVGETQY
>-|13|TRBJ2-7|TRBV28
ASSLIYGGNYEQY
>-|11|TRBJ1-4|TRBV11-2
ASRRGLDEKLF
>few|13|TRBJ1-5|TRBV7-9
ASSPGQGGNQPQH
>-|12|TRBJ2-7|TRBV19
ASSARVVTYEQY
>-|15|TRBJ1-5|TRBV18
ASSQLDRGQGNQPQH
>-|15|TRBJ2-7|TRBV2
ASRGTGGTILLYEQY
>-|15|TRBJ2-1|TRBV7-9
ASSSAPGKSSYNEQF
>-|12|TRBJ1-1|TRBV7-6
ASSLETVGTEAF
>-|12|TRBJ1-2|TRBV19
ASNIGTGITGYT
>-|13|TRBJ2-7|TRBV5-1
ASSSLTGPSYEQY
>-|11|TRBJ2-1|TRBV28
ASRSAGLNEQF
>-|12|TRBJ2-7|TRBV11-1
ASSFDRVSYEQY
>-|12|-|TRBV7-9
ASSTSGPPYEQY
>-|14|TRBJ2-5|TRBV18
ASSPTTMGQGETQY
>once|13|TRBJ1-5|TRBV27
ASSFGGGTNQPQH
>-|9|TRBJ1-2|TRBV19
ASTDDYGYT
>-|13|TRBJ1-4|TRBV14
ASSLVRGTAEKLF
>-|13|TRBJ2-3|TRBV7-6
ASSLRASSTDTQY
>-|14|TRBJ2-7|TRBV9
ASSVLPPGPVYEQY
>-|10|TRBJ2-1|TRBV19
ASSDLQLEQF
>-|11|TRBJ1-1|TRBV15
ATSRAEGTEAF
>-|15|TRBJ2-5|TRBV7-9
ASSLGGVAGYEETQY
>-|16|TRBJ2-2|TRBV7-9
ASSSPGPGQPNTGELF
>-|12|TRBJ1-1|TRBV4-2
ASSQDPSHTEAF
>-|12|TRBJ2-7|TRBV4-3
ASSQVQGAYEQY
>-|10|TRBJ2-5|TRBV7-9
ASSLVRREQY
>-|14|TRBJ2-2|TRBV4-1
ASSQGGELNTGELF
>-|9|TRBJ1-3|TRBV6-5
ASSFGDTIY
>-|15|TRBJ2-7|TRBV7-8
ASSSSRAGGVRYEQY
>-|14|TRBJ2-1|TRBV29-1
SVEGGERGAYNEQF
>-|14|TRBJ1-1|TRBV10-3
AISYSPDRGNTEAF
>-|14|TRBJ2-3|TRBV15
ATSNMIRDNTDTQY
>-|10|TRBJ2-3|TRBV2
ASSERSDTQY
>-|17|TRBJ2-7|TRBV4-2
ASSQDVRLAGPSPYEQY
>once|11|TRBJ2-5|TRBV23-1
ASRLTPKETQY
>-|15|TRBJ1-4|TRBV6-1
ASSGLAGTGANEKLF
>-|13|TRBJ1-2|TRBV29-1
SVEGEGEYDYGYT
>-|13|TRBJ2-3|TRBV2
ASSVFTQSTDTQY